The 21 T cell receptor beta chains reported below all come from one sample, sequenced in a study of T cells in Graves' hyperthyroidism and ophthalmopathy. RNA transcripts served as the template for amplifying TCR beta CDR3 regions. First-round RT-PCR with HTBI primers amplified the TCR CDR3 region. Via MiXCR, TCRdb re-called the multiplex PCR reads, giving one row per CDR3 protein. The profile shows 610,000 or so distinct CDR3 sequences, roughly 46% of them singletons. Sample: peripheral blood or thyroid tissue (not recorded which). Source of these receptors: a woman between 18 and 29 years old with Graves' hyperthyroidism.

Many counts were recorded for this clonotype. The CDR3 nucleotides read TGTGCCAGCAGCCGGGACCCATCCTACGAGCAGTACTTC. Amino acid sequence: CASSRDPSYEQYF. The chain uses TRBV6-4 and TRBJ2-7; D possibly matches TRBD1 or TRBD2 (5 bases each). The CDR3 loop spans 13 amino acids. CDR1 MRHNA and CDR2 SNTAGT come from the germline V gene. The germline V and J ends were trimmed by 6 bases and 1 base, with 10 bases remaining between them.

V gene TRBV7-9 combines with J gene TRBJ2-3; D not resolved. The CDR3 contains 16 residues. The V end was cut by 8 bases, the J end by 2 bases, with 20 bases between. Germline V gene data show CDR1 as SEHNR and CDR2 as FQNEAQ (reference sequence). In DNA, the CDR3 is TGTGCCAGCTACGACGGGCTCCAAGTCTTCACAGATACGCAGTATTTT. This translates into CASYDGLQVFTDTQYF.

This clonotype occurred many times. The chain uses TRBV5-6 and TRBJ2-7; 12 bases map to TRBD2. The CDR3 is 15 amino acids. CDR1 and CDR2 from the germline V gene are SGHDT and YYEEEE. The V segment lost 4 bases and the J segment 9 bases; nucleotides outside the gene matches: 11. The DNA for the CDR3 is TGTGCCAGCAGCCAGGGACTAGCGGGCTCTTTTGGGCAGTACTTC. Translated, it gives CASSQGLAGSFGQYF.

The table lists this clonotype with many counts. V usage is TRBV2 and J usage is TRBJ1-1; possibly TRBD1 for D (6 bases). Trimming took 7 bases from V and 1 from J, leaving 10 bases between them. Germline CDR1 and CDR2: SNHLY and FYNNEI. The CDR3 contains 13 residues. The CDR3 loop is CASISQGNTEAFF. The CDR3 DNA is TGTGCCAGCATTTCACAGGGGAACACTGAAGCTTTCTTT.

The chain joins TRBV6-4 to TRBJ1-1, with D unresolved. Per the germline V gene, CDR1 is MRHNA and CDR2 is SNTAGT. V lost 2 bases to trimming and J lost 6 bases, with 10 bases between them. The CDR3 contains 13 residues. The CDR3 loop reads CASSDPSLAEAFF. DNA of the CDR3: TGTGCCAGCAGTGACCCCAGTCTAGCTGAAGCTTTCTTT.

Ten or more counts support this clonotype. V gene TRBV13 combines with J gene TRBJ2-7; possibly TRBD2 for D (5 bases). The germline V gene encodes CDR1 PRHDT and CDR2 FYEKMQ (reference sequence). The CDR3 covers 14 residues. Trimming cost V 2 bases and J 2 bases, with 10 bases left between them. This CDR3 reads CASSLLAQAYEQYF. The CDR3 DNA sequence: TGTGCCAGCAGCTTATTAGCGCAAGCCTACGAGCAGTACTTC. The whole variable domain, remainder taken from reference TRBV13 and TRBJ2-7, is AAGVIQSPRHLIKEKRETATLKCYPIPRHDTVYWYQQGPGQDPQFLISFYEKMQSDKGSIPDRFSAQQFSDYHSELNMSSLELGDSALYFCASSLLAQAYEQYFGPGTRLTVT.

This clonotype was observed at least ten times. The chain employs TRBV24-1 and TRBJ1-1; 9 nucleotides align to TRBD1. The CDR3 loop spans 14 amino acids. Per germline, CDR1 KGHDR and CDR2 SFDVKD. Losses at the gene ends were 4 bases for V and 2 bases for J; bases not matched to a gene: 1. The chain's CDR3 is CATSETGGNTEAFF. DNA of the CDR3: TGTGCCACCAGTGAAACAGGGGGCAACACTGAAGCTTTCTTT.

This clonotype turned up a few times. The V and J genes are TRBV20-1 and TRBJ2-7; 13 bases map to TRBD2. Germline V lookup: CDR1 DFQATT, CDR2 SNEGSKA (reference sequence). This CDR3 contains 16 residues. J lost 10 bases, V lost 0 bases, and 12 bases had no gene match. The CDR3 DNA follows: TGCAGTGCTAGAGACCCCCAACTAGCGGGAGGGAAAGAACAGTACTTC. This encodes CSARDPQLAGGKEQYF.

V and J are TRBV15 and TRBJ1-2; D is undetermined. Germline V gene sequence: CDR1 LNHNV, CDR2 YYDKDF (reference sequence). V lost 0 bases to trimming and J lost 8 bases, with 13 bases between them. The CDR3 covers 14 residues. In nucleotides, the CDR3 is TGTGCCACCAGCAGAGACGTGGGCGCGTCCGGCTACACCTTC. This translates into CATSRDVGASGYTF.

The sample holds a few counts of this clonotype. This sequence joins TRBV2 and TRBJ2-4; a weak D match, TRBD2 (5 bases). Trimming removed 2 bases from V and 9 bases from J, with 11 bases in between. There are 13 residues in the CDR3. Germline assignment: CDR1 SNHLY and CDR2 FYNNEI. This CDR3 reads CASSESHRGIQYF. As DNA, the CDR3 is TGTGCCAGCAGTGAAAGTCATCGGGGCATTCAGTACTTC.

This clonotype was observed many times. The rearrangement uses TRBV5-8 and TRBJ1-6, with 9 bases lining up with TRBD1. Germline V lookup: CDR1 SGHTS, CDR2 YDEGEE. The CDR3 consists of 14 residues. The trim removed 3 bases at V and 14 bases at J, leaving 9 bases unmatched. The CDR3 here is CASSSGTGLRSLHF. CDR3 in DNA: TGTGCCAGCAGCTCCGGGACAGGGCTCAGGTCCCTCCACTTT.

V is TRBV24-1 and J is TRBJ2-7; 12 bases agree with TRBD2. V was pared by 5 bases and J by 3 bases, with 10 bases of the junction left unmatched. Germline values: CDR1 KGHDR, CDR2 SFDVKD. This CDR3 has 17 amino acids. CDR3 in amino acids: CATSALGLAGTFYEQYF. For the CDR3, the DNA is TGTGCCACCAGTGCTTTAGGACTAGCGGGAACTTTCTACGAGCAGTACTTC.

CDR3 sequence: CSARVGSSGRGEKLFF. CDR3 nucleotides: TGCAGTGCTAGAGTAGGTTCTAGCGGGAGAGGTGAAAAACTGTTTTTT. This chain uses TRBV20-1 with TRBJ1-4; D is ambiguous. Germline V lookup: CDR1 DFQATT, CDR2 SNEGSKA (reference sequence). The CDR3 has 16 residues. V was trimmed by 1 base and J by 7 bases, leaving 19 bases between them.

As regards this clonotype: Just one base apart from a much larger clone, this may be a read error. The rearrangement uses TRBV9 and TRBJ1-2, with D unclear. V dropped 0 bases and J dropped 3 bases, with 18 bases sitting between them. The V gene's germline CDR1 is SGDLS and CDR2 YYNGEE. The CDR3 covers 17 residues. DNA of the CDR3: TGTGCCAGCAGCGTAGACCCTACAAGGGCGCCCGACTATGGCTACACCTTC. Translating gives CASSVDPTRAPDYGYTF.

The chain carries TRBV20-1 and TRBJ2-7; perhaps D is TRBD1 or TRBD2 (6 bases each). Trimming stripped 0 bases from V and 4 bases from J, with 19 bases between. The CDR3 sequence is 16 residues long. Germline CDR1 and CDR2: DFQATT and SNEGSKA (reference sequence). CDR3 sequence (DNA): TGCAGTGCTAGAGATGCCACCACGGGGGCTCAGTACGAGCAGTACTTC. It translates to CSARDATTGAQYEQYF.

The rearrangement uses TRBV7-9 and TRBJ2-7; TRBD2 might be the D (6 bases). This CDR3 has 14 amino acids. V was trimmed by 5 bases and J by 7 bases, leaving 18 bases between them. The germline CDR1 and CDR2 sequences are SEHNR and FQNEAQ (reference sequence). In nucleotides, the CDR3 is TGTGCCAGCAGCCCCACCGGGAGAGGGTCTGAGCAGTACTTC. Translating gives CASSPTGRGSEQYF. Full variable domain (remainder filled in from reference TRBV7-9 and TRBJ2-7): DTGVSQNPRHKITKRGQNVTFRCDPISEHNRLYWYRQTLGQGPEFLTYFQNEAQLEKSRLLSDRFSAERPKGSFSTLEIQRTEQGDSAMYLCASSPTGRGSEQYFGPGTRLTVT.

J is TRBJ2-2 and V is TRBV29-1, with no clear D. This CDR3 is built from 15 residues. Trimming removed 5 bases from V and 2 bases from J, with 15 bases in between. The germline gives CDR1 SQVTM, CDR2 ANQGSEA. CDR3 in amino acids: CSVRALSGNTGELFF. Written as DNA, the CDR3 is TGCAGCGTTCGAGCCCTCTCTGGAAACACCGGGGAGCTGTTTTTT.

Note on this clonotype: A much larger clone is a single base away; this may be a read error. The chain uses TRBV10-3 and TRBJ2-7; D not resolved. V lost 2 bases to trimming and J lost 5 bases, with 19 bases between them. The CDR3 extends over 16 amino acids. Germline V gene data show CDR1 as ENHRY and CDR2 as SYGVKD. CDR3 loop: CAISERAGLGNNEQYF. The CDR3 nucleotides are TGTGCCATCAGTGAGCGGGCCGGCTTGGGGAATAACGAGCAGTACTTC.

The chain joins TRBV20-1 to TRBJ1-2; D may be TRBD1 (5 bases). Trimming removed 6 bases from V and 4 bases from J, with 21 bases in between. This CDR3 comprises 15 residues. Germline V CDR1 and CDR2: DFQATT, SNEGSKA (reference sequence). CDR3 nucleotide sequence: TGCAGTGCCAACCTCCCAACAACGGGACTCTATGGCTACACCTTC. Translated, it gives CSANLPTTGLYGYTF.

This clonotype was found a few times. The V call is TRBV20-1, the J call TRBJ2-3; D gene uncertain. There are 10 residues in the CDR3. Germline CDR1 and CDR2: DFQATT and SNEGSKA (reference sequence). The V and J ends lost 5 bases and 4 bases respectively, with 4 bases between them. CDR3 sequence reads: CSARPDTQYF. Here the CDR3 DNA reads TGCAGTGCTCGACCAGATACGCAGTATTTT.

This clonotype has only a few counts. Because the CDR3 is missing its conserved closing phenylalanine or tryptophan, this is likely a read error. CDR3 protein: CASSLQETQYL. CDR3 bases: TGTGCCAGCTCACTCCAAGAGACCCAGTACCTC. This chain uses TRBV18 with TRBJ2-5; the D is unclear. Germline V lookup: CDR1 KGHSH, CDR2 LQKENI. This CDR3 is 11 amino acids long. V gave up 4 bases and J gave up 1 base, with 1 base separating them.